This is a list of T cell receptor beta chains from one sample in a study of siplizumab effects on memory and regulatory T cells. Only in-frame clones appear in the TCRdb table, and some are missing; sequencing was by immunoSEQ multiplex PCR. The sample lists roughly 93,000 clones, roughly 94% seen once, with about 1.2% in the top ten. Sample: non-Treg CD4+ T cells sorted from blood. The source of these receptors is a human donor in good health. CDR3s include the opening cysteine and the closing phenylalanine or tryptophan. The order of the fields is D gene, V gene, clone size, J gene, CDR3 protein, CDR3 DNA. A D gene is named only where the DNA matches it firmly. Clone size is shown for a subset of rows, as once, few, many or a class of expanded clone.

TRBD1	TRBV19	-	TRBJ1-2	CASSFLAGDRGSGYTF	TGTGCCAGTAGTTTCCTGGCGGGGGACAGGGGGAGCGGCTACACCTTC
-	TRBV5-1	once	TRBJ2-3	CASSLQGNTDTQYF	TGCGCCAGCAGCTTGCAGGGGAACACAGATACGCAGTATTTT
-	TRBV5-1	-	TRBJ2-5	CASSTGPGVGETQYF	TGCGCCAGCAGCACAGGACCAGGCGTGGGAGAGACCCAGTACTTC
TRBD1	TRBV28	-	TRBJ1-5	CASSQGQHQPQHF	TGTGCCAGCAGCCAGGGACAGCATCAGCCCCAGCATTTT
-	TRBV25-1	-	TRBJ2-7	CASRGTTNQLYEQYF	TGTGCCAGCCGCGGGACAACAAACCAACTCTACGAGCAGTACTTC
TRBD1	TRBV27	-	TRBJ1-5	CASRHRGRSNQPQHF	TGTGCCAGCAGACACAGGGGGCGAAGTAATCAGCCCCAGCATTTT
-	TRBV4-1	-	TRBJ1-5	CASSQVGQKPQPQHF	TGCGCCAGCAGCCAAGTCGGACAGAAGCCACAGCCCCAGCATTTT
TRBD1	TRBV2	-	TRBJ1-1	CASSPGQGRNTEAFF	TGTGCCAGCAGCCCGGGACAGGGGCGGAACACTGAAGCTTTCTTT
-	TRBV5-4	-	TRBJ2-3	CASSLQGFTDTQYF	TGTGCCAGCAGCCTCCAGGGATTCACAGATACGCAGTATTTT
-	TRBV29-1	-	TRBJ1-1	CSVERQGRTEAFF	TGCAGCGTTGAAAGGCAGGGAAGAACTGAAGCTTTCTTT
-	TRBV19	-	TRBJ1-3	CASSIWAASGNTIYF	TGTGCCAGTAGTATCTGGGCGGCATCTGGAAACACCATATATTTT
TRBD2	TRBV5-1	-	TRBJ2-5	CASSLDVASGRGETQYF	TGCGCCAGCAGCTTGGATGTAGCTAGCGGGAGAGGAGAGACCCAGTACTTC
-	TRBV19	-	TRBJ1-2	CASSATGKPDYGYTF	TGTGCCAGTAGTGCTACAGGGAAGCCGGACTATGGCTACACCTTC
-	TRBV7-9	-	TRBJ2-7	CASSRQGGYEQYF	TGTGCCAGCAGTAGACAGGGAGGCTACGAGCAGTACTTC
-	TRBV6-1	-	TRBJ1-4	CASTNSGHPEKLFF	TGTGCCAGCACAAACTCGGGGCATCCCGAAAAACTGTTTTTT
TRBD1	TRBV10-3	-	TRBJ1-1	CAIRGQGVTEAFF	TGTGCCATCAGGGGACAGGGGGTCACTGAAGCTTTCTTT
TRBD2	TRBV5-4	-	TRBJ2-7	CASSWTASGNYEQYF	TGTGCCAGCAGCTGGACGGCTAGCGGGAATTACGAGCAGTACTTC